One and the same sample provided the 2 T cell receptor beta chains below, sequenced in a study of blood T cell repertoires in COVID-19. The assay was immunoSEQ multiplex PCR, and TCRdb's table has in-frame clones only and misses some. The top ten clones hold over 1.2% of a sample with hundreds of thousands of clones, just over 85% of them seen once. Sequenced sample: peripheral blood. These TCRs come from an elderly man with acute or convalescent COVID-19.

This chain links TRBV7-3 with TRBJ2-3; TRBD2 matches 8 bases. Germline-derived CDR1 and CDR2 are SGHTA and FQGTGA. This CDR3 contains 15 residues. V lost 4 bases and J lost 5; bases outside the gene matches: 8. CDR3 nucleotides: TGTGCCAGCAGCTCTTTAGCGGGGTTCCGAGATACGCAGTATTTT. Translation gives CASSSLAGFRDTQYF.

The genes are TRBV7-2 and TRBJ1-5, with 9 bases that match TRBD1. From germline, CDR1 is SGHTA and CDR2 FQGNSA. CDR3 size: 15 residues. The junction had 6 bases not matched to a gene; V was cut back by 5 bases and J by 4 bases. The CDR3 DNA sequence: TGTGCCAGCAGCCTCGGGACAGGGCTAAATCAGCCCCAGCATTTT. It encodes CASSLGTGLNQPQHF.